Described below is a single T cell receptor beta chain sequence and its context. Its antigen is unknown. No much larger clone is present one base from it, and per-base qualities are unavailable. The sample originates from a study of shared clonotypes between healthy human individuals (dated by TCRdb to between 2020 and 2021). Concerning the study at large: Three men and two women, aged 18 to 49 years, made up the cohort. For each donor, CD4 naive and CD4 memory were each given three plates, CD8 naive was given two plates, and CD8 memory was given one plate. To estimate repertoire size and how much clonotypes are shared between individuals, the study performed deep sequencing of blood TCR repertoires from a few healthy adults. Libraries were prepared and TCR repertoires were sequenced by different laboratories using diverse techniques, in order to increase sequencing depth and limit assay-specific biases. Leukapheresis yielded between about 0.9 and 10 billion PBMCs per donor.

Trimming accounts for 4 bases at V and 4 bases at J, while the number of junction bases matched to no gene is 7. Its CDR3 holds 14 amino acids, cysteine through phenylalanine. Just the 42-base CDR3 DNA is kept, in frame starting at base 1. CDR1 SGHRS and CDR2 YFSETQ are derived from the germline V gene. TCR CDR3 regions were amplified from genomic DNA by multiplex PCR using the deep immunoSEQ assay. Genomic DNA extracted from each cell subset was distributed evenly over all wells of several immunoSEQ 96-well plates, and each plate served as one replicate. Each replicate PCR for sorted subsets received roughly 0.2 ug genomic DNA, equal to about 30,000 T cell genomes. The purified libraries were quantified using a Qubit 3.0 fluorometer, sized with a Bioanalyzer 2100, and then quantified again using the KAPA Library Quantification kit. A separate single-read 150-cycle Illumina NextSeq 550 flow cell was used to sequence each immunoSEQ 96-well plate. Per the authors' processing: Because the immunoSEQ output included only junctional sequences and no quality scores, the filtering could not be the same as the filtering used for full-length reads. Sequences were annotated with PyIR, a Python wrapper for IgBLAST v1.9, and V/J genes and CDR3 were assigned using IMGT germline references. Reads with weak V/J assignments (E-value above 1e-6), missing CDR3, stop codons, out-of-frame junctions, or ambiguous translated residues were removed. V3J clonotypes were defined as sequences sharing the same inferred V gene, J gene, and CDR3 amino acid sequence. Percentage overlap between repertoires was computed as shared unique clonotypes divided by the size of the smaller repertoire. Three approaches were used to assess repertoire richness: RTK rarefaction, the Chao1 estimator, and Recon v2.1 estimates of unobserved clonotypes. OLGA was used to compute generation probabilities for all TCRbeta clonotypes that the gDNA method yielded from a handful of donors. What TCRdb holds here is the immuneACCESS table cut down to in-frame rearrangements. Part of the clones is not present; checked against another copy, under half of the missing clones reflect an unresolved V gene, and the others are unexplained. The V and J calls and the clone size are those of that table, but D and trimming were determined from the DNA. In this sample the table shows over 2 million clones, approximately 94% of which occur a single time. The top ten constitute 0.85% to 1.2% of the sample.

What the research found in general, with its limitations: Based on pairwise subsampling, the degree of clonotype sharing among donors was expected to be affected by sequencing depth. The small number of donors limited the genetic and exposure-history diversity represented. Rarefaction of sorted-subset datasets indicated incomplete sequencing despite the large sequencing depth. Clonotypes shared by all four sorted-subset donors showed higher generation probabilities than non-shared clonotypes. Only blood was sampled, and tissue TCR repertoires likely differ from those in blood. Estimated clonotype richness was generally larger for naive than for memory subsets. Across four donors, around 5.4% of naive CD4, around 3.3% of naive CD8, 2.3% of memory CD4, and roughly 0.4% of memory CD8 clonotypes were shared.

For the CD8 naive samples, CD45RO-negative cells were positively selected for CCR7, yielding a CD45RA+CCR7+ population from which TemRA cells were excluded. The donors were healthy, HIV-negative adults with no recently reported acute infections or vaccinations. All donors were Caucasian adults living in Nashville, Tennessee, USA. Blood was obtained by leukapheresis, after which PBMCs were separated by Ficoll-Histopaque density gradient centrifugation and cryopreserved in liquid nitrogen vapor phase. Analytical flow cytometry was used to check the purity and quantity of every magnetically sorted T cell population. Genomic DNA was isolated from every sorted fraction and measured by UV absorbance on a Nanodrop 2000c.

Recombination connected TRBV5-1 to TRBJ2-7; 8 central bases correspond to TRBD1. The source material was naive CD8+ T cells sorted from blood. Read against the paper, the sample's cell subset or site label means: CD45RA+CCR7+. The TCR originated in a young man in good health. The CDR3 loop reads CASSPGQAKYEQYF. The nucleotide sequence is TGCGCCAGCAGCCCGGGACAGGCAAAGTACGAGCAGTACTTC. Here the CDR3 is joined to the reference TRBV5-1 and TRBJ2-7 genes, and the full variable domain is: KAGVTQTPRYLIKTRGQQVTLSCSPISGHRSVSWYQQTPGQGLQFLFEYFSETQRNKGNFPGRFSGRQFSNSRSEMNVSTLELGDSALYLCASSPGQAKYEQYFGPGTRLTVT.